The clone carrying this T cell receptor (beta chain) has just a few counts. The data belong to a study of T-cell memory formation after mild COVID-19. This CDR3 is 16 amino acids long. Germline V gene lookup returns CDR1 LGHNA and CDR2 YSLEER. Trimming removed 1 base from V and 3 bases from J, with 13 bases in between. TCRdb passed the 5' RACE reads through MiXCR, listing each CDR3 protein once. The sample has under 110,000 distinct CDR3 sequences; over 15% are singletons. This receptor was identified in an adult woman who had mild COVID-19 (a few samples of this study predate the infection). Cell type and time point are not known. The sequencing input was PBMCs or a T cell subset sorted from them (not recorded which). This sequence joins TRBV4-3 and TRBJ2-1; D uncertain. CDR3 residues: CASSQGKGPIYNEQFF. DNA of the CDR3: TGCGCCAGCAGCCAAGGAAAAGGACCAATCTACAATGAGCAGTTCTTC.